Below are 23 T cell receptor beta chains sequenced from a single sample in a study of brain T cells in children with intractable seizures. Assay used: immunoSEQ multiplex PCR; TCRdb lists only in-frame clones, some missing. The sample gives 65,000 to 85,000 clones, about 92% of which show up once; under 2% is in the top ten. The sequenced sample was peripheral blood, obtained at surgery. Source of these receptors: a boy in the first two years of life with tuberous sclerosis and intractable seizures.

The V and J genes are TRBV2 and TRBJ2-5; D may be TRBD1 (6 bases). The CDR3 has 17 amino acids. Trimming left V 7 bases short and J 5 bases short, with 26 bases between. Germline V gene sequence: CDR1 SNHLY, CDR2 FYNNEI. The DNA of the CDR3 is TGTGCCAGCACCCCGCCGGGACATTACATCGAAGCGGAGACCCAGTACTTC. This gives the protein CASTPPGHYIEAETQYF.

The CDR3 spells CASVGQEGNTEAFF. The CDR3 DNA sequence: TGTGCCAGCGTAGGGCAGGAGGGGAACACTGAAGCTTTCTTT. The chain is built from TRBV13 and TRBJ1-1; D not certain. The germline CDR1 and CDR2 sequences are PRHDT and FYEKMQ (reference sequence). The V and J ends lost 8 bases and 1 base respectively, with 14 bases between them. CDR3 length: 14 amino acids. Together with reference TRBV13 and TRBJ1-1, the CDR3 gives the full variable domain: AAGVIQSPRHLIKEKRETATLKCYPIPRHDTVYWYQQGPGQDPQFLISFYEKMQSDKGSIPDRFSAQQFSDYHSELNMSSLELGDSALYFCASVGQEGNTEAFFGQGTRLTVV.

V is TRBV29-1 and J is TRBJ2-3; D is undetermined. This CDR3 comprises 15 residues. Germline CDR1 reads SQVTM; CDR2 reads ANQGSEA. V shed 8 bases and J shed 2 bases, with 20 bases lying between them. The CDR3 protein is CSPWAITEYTDTQYF. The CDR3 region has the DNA TGCAGCCCCTGGGCCATCACGGAGTACACAGATACGCAGTATTTT.

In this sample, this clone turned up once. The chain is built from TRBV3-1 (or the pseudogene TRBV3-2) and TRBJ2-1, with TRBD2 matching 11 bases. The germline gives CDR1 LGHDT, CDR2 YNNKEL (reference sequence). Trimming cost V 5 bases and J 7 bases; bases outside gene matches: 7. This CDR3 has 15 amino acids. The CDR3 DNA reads TGTGCCAGCAGCTTTAGCGGGGGGGCTGGGAATGAGCAGTTCTTC. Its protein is CASSFSGGAGNEQFF.

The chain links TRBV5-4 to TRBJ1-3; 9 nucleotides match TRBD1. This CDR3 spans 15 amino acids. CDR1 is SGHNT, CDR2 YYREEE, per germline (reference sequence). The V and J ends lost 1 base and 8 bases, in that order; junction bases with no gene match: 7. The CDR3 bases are TGTGCCAGCAGCTTGAGCACAGGGGGCGCGGACACCATATATTTT. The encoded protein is CASSLSTGGADTIYF.

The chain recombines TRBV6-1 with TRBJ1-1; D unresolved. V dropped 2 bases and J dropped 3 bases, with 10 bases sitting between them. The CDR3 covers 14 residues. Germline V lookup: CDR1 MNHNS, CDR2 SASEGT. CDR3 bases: TGTGCCAGCAGTGAATTGGGGTTCGACACTGAAGCTTTCTTT. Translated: CASSELGFDTEAFF.

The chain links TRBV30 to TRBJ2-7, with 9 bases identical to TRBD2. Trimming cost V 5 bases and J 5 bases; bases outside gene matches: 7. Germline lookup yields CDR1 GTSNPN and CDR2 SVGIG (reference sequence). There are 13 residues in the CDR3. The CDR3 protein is CAWRAGGPHEQYF. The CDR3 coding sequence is TGTGCCTGGCGGGCGGGAGGGCCCCACGAGCAGTACTTC.

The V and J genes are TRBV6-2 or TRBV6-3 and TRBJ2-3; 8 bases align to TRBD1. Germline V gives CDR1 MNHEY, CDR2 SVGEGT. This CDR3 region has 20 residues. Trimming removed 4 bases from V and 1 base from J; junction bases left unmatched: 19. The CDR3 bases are TGTGCCAGCAGTTGCTCGACAGGGGCGGTGGGGCCCCGGGGCACAGATACGCAGTATTTT. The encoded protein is CASSCSTGAVGPRGTDTQYF.

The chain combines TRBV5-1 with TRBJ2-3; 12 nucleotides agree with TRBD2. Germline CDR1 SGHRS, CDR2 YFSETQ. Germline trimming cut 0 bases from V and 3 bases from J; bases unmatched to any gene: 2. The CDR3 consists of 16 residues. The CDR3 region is CASSLVTSGGTDTQYF. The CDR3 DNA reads TGCGCCAGCAGCTTGGTAACTAGCGGGGGGACAGATACGCAGTATTTT.

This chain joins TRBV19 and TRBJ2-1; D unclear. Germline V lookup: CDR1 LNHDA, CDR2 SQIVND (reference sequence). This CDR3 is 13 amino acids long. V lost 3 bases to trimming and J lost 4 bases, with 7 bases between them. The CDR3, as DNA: TGTGCCAGTAGTATCTTACTGTACAATGAGCAGTTCTTC. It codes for CASSILLYNEQFF.

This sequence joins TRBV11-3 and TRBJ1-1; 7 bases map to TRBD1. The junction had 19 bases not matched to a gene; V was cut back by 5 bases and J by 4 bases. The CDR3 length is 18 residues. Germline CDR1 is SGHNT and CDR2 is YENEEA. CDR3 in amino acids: CASSPEVIEGGPLTEAFF. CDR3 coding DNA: TGTGCCAGCAGCCCCGAGGTAATTGAAGGGGGCCCCCTCACTGAAGCTTTCTTT.

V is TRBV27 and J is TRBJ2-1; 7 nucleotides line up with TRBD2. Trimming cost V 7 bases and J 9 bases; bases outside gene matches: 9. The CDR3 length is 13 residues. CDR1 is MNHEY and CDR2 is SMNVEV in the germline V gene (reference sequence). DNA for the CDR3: TGTGCCAGCAATTCAGGCGGGAGTACTGAGCAGTTCTTC. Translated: CASNSGGSTEQFF.

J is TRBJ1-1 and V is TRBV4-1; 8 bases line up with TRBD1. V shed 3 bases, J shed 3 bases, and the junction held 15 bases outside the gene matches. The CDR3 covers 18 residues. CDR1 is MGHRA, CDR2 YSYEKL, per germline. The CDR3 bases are TGCGCCAGCAGCCACTCCAAGGGGACAGGACCTAGGTACACTGAAGCTTTCTTT. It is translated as CASSHSKGTGPRYTEAFF.

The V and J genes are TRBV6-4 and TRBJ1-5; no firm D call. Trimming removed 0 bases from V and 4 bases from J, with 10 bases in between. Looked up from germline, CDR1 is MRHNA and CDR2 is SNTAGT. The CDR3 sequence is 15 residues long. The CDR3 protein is CASSDSPASNQPQHF. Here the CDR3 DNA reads TGTGCCAGCAGTGACTCACCGGCCTCTAATCAGCCCCAGCATTTT.

For the CDR3, the DNA is TGTGCCAGCAGCCCCGGGACTAGATCGGATGAGCAGTTCTTC. Translation: CASSPGTRSDEQFF. This chain connects TRBV7-3 to TRBJ2-1; the match to TRBD2 covers 8 bases. Germline assignment: CDR1 SGHTA and CDR2 FQGTGA. The CDR3 extends over 14 amino acids. V lost 5 bases and J lost 8; bases outside the gene matches: 8.

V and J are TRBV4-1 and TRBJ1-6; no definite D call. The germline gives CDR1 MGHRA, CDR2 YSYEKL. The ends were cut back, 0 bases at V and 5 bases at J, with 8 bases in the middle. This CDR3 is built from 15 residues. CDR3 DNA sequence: TGCGCCAGCAGCCAAGAGGGAAGAGATAATTCACCCCTCCACTTT. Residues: CASSQEGRDNSPLHF.

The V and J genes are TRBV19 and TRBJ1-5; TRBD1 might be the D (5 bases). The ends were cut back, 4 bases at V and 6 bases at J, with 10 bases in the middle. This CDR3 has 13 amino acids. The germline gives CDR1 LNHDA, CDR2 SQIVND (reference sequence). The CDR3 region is CASSTPGVQPQHF. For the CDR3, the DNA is TGTGCCAGTAGTACTCCGGGGGTTCAGCCCCAGCATTTT.

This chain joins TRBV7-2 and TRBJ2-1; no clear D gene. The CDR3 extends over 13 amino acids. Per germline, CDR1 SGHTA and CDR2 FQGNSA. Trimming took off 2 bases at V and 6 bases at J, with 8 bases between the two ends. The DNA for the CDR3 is TGTGCCAGCAGCTTACGGAATCCCAATGAGCAGTTCTTC. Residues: CASSLRNPNEQFF. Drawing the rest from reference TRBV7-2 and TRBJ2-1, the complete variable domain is GAGVSQSPSNKVTEKGKDVELRCDPISGHTALYWYRQSLGQGLEFLIYFQGNSAPDKSGLPSDRFSAERTGGSVSTLTIQRTQQEDSAVYLCASSLRNPNEQFFGPGTRLTVL.

The chain's CDR3 is CASSLDAGLSSEAFF. The CDR3 DNA reads TGCGCCAGCAGCTTGGATGCAGGGTTGTCATCTGAAGCTTTCTTT. V and J are TRBV5-1 and TRBJ1-1; perhaps TRBD1 as D (5 bases). The CDR3 is 15 residues long. The V end lost 0 bases, the J end lost 6 bases, and 15 bases lay between the germline ends. The germline V gene has CDR1 SGHRS and CDR2 YFSETQ.

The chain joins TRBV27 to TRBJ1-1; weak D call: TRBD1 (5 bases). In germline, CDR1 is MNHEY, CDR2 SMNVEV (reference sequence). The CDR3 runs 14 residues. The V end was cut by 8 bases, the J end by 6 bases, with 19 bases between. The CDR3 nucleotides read TGTGCCAGCCAGGCGGAGGGGTCGTCGGCTGAAGCTTTCTTT. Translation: CASQAEGSSAEAFF.

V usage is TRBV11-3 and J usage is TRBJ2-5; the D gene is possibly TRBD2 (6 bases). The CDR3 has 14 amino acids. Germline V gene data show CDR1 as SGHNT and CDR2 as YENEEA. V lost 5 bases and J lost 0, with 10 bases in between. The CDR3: CASSARDDQETQYF. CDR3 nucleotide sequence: TGTGCCAGCAGCGCGCGGGACGACCAAGAGACCCAGTACTTC.

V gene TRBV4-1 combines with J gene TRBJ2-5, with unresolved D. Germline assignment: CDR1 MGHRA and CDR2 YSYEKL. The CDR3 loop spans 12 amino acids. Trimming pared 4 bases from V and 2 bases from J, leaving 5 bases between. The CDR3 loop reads CASSPDQETQYF. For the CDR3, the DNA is TGCGCCAGCAGCCCCGATCAAGAGACCCAGTACTTC.

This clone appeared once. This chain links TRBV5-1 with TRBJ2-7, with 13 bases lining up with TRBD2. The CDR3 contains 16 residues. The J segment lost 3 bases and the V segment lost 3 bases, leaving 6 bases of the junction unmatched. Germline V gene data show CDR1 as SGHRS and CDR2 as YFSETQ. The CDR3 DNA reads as TGCGCCAGCAGCTGGGGGGGACTAGCGGGGAACTACGAGCAGTACTTC. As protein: CASSWGGLAGNYEQYF. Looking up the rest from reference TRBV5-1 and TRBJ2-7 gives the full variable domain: KAGVTQTPRYLIKTRGQQVTLSCSPISGHRSVSWYQQTPGQGLQFLFEYFSETQRNKGNFPGRFSGRQFSNSRSEMNVSTLELGDSALYLCASSWGGLAGNYEQYFGPGTRLTVT.